This T cell receptor (beta chain) was retrieved from a study of shared clonotypes between healthy human individuals. Sequencing was performed with immunoSEQ multiplex PCR; in TCRdb, only in-frame clones are kept and a portion is missing. The sample includes a few million clones, about 92% of them seen just once. The material sequenced was naive CD4+ T cells from PBMCs. Regarding subset: CD45RA+ positively selected. The receptor was isolated from a young man in good health. Some clones in this sample may be carry-over from other donors' samples.

CDR3 amino acids: CASSDKGPQRTYGYTF. CDR3 DNA sequence: TGTGCCAGCAGTGATAAAGGGCCTCAAAGGACCTATGGCTACACCTTC. This chain joins TRBV2 and TRBJ1-2; D not certain. The CDR3 is made up of 16 amino acids. Germline V gives CDR1 SNHLY, CDR2 FYNNEI. The ends were cut back, 3 bases at V and 4 bases at J, with 18 bases in the middle.